Listed here are 5 T cell receptor beta chains from one sample, sequenced in a study of T cells after yellow fever vaccination. TCRdb analysed the 5' RACE reads with MiXCR anew, one entry per CDR3 protein. Of over 250,000 distinct CDR3 sequences listed, roughly 4% are singletons. The sequencing here drew on PBMCs, taken 5 days after the yellow fever booster vaccination. These receptors were taken from a young man who received the YFV17D yellow fever vaccine.

This clonotype was counted ten times or more. The J gene is TRBJ1-2, the V gene TRBV6-1; maybe TRBD1 (5 bases). The CDR3 contains 15 residues. V was pared by 8 bases and J by 2 bases, with 18 bases between. CDR1 and CDR2 (germline): MNHNS, SASEGT. The CDR3 bases are TGTGCCAGCGCCGAGGGGCGGCAATTAAACTATGGCTACACCTTC. It is translated as CASAEGRQLNYGYTF.

This clonotype showed up just a few times. V and J are TRBV2 and TRBJ1-1, with unresolved D. V gave up 6 bases and J gave up 0 bases, with 8 bases separating them. The CDR3 is 13 amino acids. Germline V gene lookup returns CDR1 SNHLY and CDR2 FYNNEI. CDR3 coding DNA: TGTGCCAGCAGACTAGCACTGAACACTGAAGCTTTCTTT. Translated: CASRLALNTEAFF. Filled out from reference TRBV2 and TRBJ1-1, the complete variable domain reads EPEVTQTPSHQVTQMGQEVILRCVPISNHLYFYWYRQILGQKVEFLVSFYNNEISEKSEIFDDQFSVERPDGSNFTLKIRSTKLEDSAMYFCASRLALNTEAFFGQGTRLTVV.

This clonotype was seen only a few times. V usage is TRBV5-1 and J usage is TRBJ1-1; D remains unclear. The germline V gene encodes CDR1 SGHRS and CDR2 YFSETQ. Trimming pared 0 bases from V and 1 base from J, leaving 7 bases between. This CDR3 region has 14 residues. The CDR3 loop is CASSLGAQNTEAFF. In nucleotides, the CDR3 is TGCGCCAGCAGCTTGGGGGCCCAGAACACTGAAGCTTTCTTT.

This clonotype was counted only a few times. The chain uses TRBV20-1 and TRBJ2-1, with TRBD2 matching 9 bases. Germline-derived CDR1 and CDR2 are DFQATT and SNEGSKA (reference sequence). The CDR3 extends over 16 amino acids. The V segment lost 5 bases and the J segment 4 bases; nucleotides outside the gene matches: 12. The CDR3 coding sequence is TGCAGTGCTCCCCTCCGAAGTAGCGGGGGTTACAATGAGCAGTTCTTC. Residues: CSAPLRSSGGYNEQFF.

In this sample, this clonotype turned up a few times. The chain links TRBV20-1 to TRBJ2-1; D is unclear. V was clipped by 8 bases and J by 7 bases, with 12 bases between them. The CDR3 covers 11 residues. The V gene's germline CDR1 is DFQATT and CDR2 SNEGSKA (reference sequence). As DNA, the CDR3 is TGCAGTACCGAACCGGTAAATGAGCAGTTCTTC. This encodes CSTEPVNEQFF.